The 8 T cell receptor beta chains listed next were all sequenced from one sample in a study of CD8 T cells in Susac syndrome. Reverse transcription of about 0.5 to 1 ug RNA was carried out with random hexamers. MiXCR was run by TCRdb on the immunoSEQ multiplex PCR reads, yielding one entry per CDR3 protein. The data contain hundreds of thousands of distinct CDR3 sequences, over 75% of them singletons. The sample consisted of CD8+ T cells from PBMCs. The source is a human donor with multiple sclerosis.

The chain couples TRBV19 to TRBJ1-2, with D perhaps TRBD1 (6 bases). The V gene's germline CDR1 is LNHDA and CDR2 SQIVND (reference sequence). V was shortened by 4 bases and J by 2 bases, with 11 bases between the two germline ends. The CDR3 is made up of 14 amino acids. The chain's CDR3 is CASSKGGQNYGYTF. CDR3 sequence (DNA): TGTGCCAGTAGTAAGGGGGGTCAGAACTATGGCTACACCTTC. Using reference TRBV19 and TRBJ1-2 for the parts outside the CDR3, the full variable domain is DGGITQSPKYLFRKEGQNVTLSCEQNLNHDAMYWYRQDPGQGLRLIYYSQIVNDFQKGDIAEGYSVSREKKESFPLTVTSAQKNPTAFYLCASSKGGQNYGYTFGSGTRLTVV.

The V call is TRBV28, the J call TRBJ2-7; D is unclear. Germline V gene data show CDR1 as MDHEN and CDR2 as SYDVKM. The CDR3 has 13 amino acids. Trimming cost V 10 bases and J 0 bases, with 13 bases left between them. The CDR3 is CATTGSRSYEQYF. CDR3 in DNA: TGTGCCACCACTGGCTCCCGCTCCTACGAGCAGTACTTC.

V gene TRBV30 combines with J gene TRBJ2-1; 8 bases fit TRBD2. Per the germline V gene, CDR1 is GTSNPN and CDR2 is SVGIG (reference sequence). V shed 7 bases, J shed 3 bases, and the junction held 8 bases outside the gene matches. This CDR3 has 14 amino acids. CDR3 loop: CAYRGGSNYNEQFF. DNA of the CDR3: TGTGCCTACCGGGGGGGGTCGAACTACAATGAGCAGTTCTTC.

The chain links TRBV28 to TRBJ1-2; D is uncertain. This CDR3 spans 14 amino acids. V lost 7 bases to trimming and J lost 1 base, with 13 bases between them. Germline CDR1 MDHEN, CDR2 SYDVKM. The CDR3 coding sequence is TGTGCCAGCACCGGAACCTCTTTTAACTATGGCTACACCTTC. Translated: CASTGTSFNYGYTF.

The J gene is TRBJ1-1, the V gene TRBV25-1; D gene unclear. The V end lost 5 bases, the J end lost 1 base, and 11 bases lay between the germline ends. This CDR3 spans 14 amino acids. CDR1 is MGHDK, CDR2 SYGVNS, per germline. This CDR3 is CASSLPGPNTEAFF. The CDR3 DNA follows: TGTGCCAGCAGTCTGCCGGGTCCGAACACTGAAGCTTTCTTT. The full variable domain, its missing parts supplied by reference TRBV25-1 and TRBJ1-1, is EADIYQTPRYLVIGTGKKITLECSQTMGHDKMYWYQQDPGMELHLIHYSYGVNSTEKGDLSSESTVSRIRTEHFPLTLESARPSHTSQYLCASSLPGPNTEAFFGQGTRLTVV.

The genes are TRBV4-1 and TRBJ2-7; 7 nucleotides align to TRBD1. The CDR3 extends over 15 amino acids. CDR1 MGHRA and CDR2 YSYEKL come from the germline V gene. After removal of 5 bases from V and 0 bases from J, the junction contained 7 bases not matched to a gene. CDR3 residues: CASSLSGTVSYEQYF. DNA of the CDR3: TGCGCCAGCAGCTTATCCGGGACAGTCTCCTACGAGCAGTACTTC.

The chain links TRBV7-9 to TRBJ2-6, with unresolved D. Trimming took off 7 bases at V and 2 bases at J, with 9 bases between the two ends. The CDR3 has 14 amino acids. Per germline, CDR1 SEHNR and CDR2 FQNEAQ (reference sequence). The CDR3 reads CASKDGAGANVLTF. DNA for the CDR3: TGTGCCAGCAAAGATGGGGCTGGGGCCAACGTCCTGACTTTC.

The rearrangement joins TRBV20-1 to TRBJ2-5, with 11 bases lining up with TRBD2. The CDR3 extends over 14 amino acids. Trimming at V came to 3 bases and at J to 5 bases, leaving 5 bases not matched to a gene. CDR1 is DFQATT, CDR2 SNEGSKA, per germline (reference sequence). CDR3 sequence reads: CSARLAGGWETQYF. For the CDR3, the DNA is TGCAGTGCTAGGCTAGCGGGGGGCTGGGAGACCCAGTACTTC.